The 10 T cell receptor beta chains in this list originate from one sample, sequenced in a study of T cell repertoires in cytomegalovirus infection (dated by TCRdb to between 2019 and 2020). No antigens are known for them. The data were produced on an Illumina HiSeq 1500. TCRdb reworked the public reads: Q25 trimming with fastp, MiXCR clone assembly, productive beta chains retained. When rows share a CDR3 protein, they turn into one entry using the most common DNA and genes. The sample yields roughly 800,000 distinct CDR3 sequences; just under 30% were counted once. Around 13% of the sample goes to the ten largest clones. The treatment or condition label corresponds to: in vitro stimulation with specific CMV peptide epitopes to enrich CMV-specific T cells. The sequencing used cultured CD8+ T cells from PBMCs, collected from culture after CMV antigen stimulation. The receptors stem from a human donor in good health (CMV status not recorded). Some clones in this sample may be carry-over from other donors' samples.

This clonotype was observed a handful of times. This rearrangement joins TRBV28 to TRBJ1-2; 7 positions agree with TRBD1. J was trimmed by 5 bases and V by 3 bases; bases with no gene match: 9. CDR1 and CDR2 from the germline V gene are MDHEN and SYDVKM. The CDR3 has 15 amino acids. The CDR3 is CASSFPRDSRYGYTF. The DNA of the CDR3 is TGTGCCAGCAGTTTCCCTCGGGACAGCCGGTATGGCTACACCTTC.

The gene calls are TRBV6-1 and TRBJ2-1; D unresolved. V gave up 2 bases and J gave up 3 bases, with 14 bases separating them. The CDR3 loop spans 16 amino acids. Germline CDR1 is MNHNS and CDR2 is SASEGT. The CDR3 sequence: CASSEFGRYIYNEQFF. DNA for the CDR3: TGTGCCAGCAGTGAATTCGGGCGGTACATCTACAATGAGCAGTTCTTC.

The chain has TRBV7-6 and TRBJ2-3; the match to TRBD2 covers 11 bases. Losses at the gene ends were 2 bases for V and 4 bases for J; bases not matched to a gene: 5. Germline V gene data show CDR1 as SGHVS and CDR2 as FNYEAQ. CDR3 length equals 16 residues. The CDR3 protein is CASSLHSGGASDTQYF. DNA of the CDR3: TGTGCCAGCAGCTTACATAGCGGGGGGGCCTCAGATACGCAGTATTTT.

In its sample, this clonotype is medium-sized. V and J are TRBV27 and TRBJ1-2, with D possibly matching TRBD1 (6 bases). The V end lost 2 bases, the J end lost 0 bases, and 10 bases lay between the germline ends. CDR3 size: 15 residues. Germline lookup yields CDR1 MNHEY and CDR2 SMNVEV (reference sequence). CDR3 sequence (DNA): TGTGCCAGCAGTTTAGTTGGGGGGCCTAACTATGGCTACACCTTC. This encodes CASSLVGGPNYGYTF.

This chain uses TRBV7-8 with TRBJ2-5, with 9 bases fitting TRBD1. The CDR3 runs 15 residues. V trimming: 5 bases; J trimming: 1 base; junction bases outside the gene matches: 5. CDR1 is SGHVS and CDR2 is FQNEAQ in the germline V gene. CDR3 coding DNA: TGTGCCAGCAGCCCCCGGGACAGGGTCCAAGAGACCCAGTACTTC. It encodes CASSPRDRVQETQYF.

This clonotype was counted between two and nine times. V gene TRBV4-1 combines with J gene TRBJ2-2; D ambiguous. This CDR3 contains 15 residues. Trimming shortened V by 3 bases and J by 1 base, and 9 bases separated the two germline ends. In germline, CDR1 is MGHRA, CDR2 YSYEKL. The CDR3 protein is CASSQSRGNTGELFF. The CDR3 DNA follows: TGCGCCAGCAGCCAGAGTCGAGGGAACACCGGGGAGCTGTTTTTT.

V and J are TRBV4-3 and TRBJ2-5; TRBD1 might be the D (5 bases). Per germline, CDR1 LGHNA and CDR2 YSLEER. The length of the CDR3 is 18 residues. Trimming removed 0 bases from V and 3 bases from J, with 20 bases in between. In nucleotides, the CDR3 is TGCGCCAGCAGCCAAGAAGTTGTGGGGATAGGGGAAGAAGAGACCCAGTACTTC. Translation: CASSQEVVGIGEEETQYF.

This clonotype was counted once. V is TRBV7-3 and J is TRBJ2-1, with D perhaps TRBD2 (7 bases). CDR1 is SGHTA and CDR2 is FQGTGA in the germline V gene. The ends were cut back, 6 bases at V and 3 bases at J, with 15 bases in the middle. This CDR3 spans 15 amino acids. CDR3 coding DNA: TGTGCCAGCAGGGGGGAGGGGGGGTTCTACAATGAGCAGTTCTTC. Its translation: CASRGEGGFYNEQFF.

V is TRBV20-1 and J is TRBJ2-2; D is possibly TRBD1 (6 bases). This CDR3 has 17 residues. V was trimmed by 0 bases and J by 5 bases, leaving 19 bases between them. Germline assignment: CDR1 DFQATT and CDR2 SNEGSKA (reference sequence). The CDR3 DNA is TGCAGTGCTAGAGATGGGGGTGGGCAGGGGTTGACCGGGGAGCTGTTTTTT. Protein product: CSARDGGGQGLTGELFF.

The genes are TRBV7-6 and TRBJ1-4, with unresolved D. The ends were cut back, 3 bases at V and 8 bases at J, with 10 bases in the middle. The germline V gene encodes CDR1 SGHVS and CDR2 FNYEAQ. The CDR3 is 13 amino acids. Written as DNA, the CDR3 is TGTGCCAGCAGCTTCGGTCGGGCAGAAAAACTGTTTTTT. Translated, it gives CASSFGRAEKLFF.